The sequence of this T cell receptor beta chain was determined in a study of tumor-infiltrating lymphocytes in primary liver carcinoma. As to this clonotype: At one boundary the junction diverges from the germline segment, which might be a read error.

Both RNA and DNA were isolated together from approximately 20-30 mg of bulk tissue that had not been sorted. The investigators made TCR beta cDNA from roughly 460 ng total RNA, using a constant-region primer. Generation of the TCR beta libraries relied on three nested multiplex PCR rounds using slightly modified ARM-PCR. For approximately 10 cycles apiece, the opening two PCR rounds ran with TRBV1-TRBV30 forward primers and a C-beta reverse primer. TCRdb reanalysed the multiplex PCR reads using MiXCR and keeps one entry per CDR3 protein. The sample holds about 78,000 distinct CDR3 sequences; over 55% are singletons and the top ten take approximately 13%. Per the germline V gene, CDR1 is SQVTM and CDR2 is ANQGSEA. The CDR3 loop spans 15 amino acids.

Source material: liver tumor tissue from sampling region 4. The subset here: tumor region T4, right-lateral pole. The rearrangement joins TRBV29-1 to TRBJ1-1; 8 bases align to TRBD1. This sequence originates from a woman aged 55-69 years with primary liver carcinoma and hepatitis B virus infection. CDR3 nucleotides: TGCGGCGTACCCGGTACAGGGGGTATCAGGACTGAAGCTTTCTTT. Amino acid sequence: CGVPGTGGIRTEAFF.